This T cell receptor (beta chain) was identified in a study of response to subunit inactivated influenza vaccine. Overall study results and limits: Researchers suggested that each seasonal influenza vaccination recruits few new T cells.

TCRdb analysed the RT-PCR reads with MiXCR anew, one entry per CDR3 protein. Here the sample spans around 710,000 distinct CDR3 sequences, about 15% being singletons. Remarks on this clonotype: Its antigen is still unknown.

This CDR3 has 15 amino acids. Germline trimming cut 6 bases from V and 8 bases from J; bases unmatched to any gene: 8. This receptor was obtained from a man aged 45-60 years who received an inactivated influenza vaccine. This sample comprised PBMCs from blood, obtained around two weeks before vaccination. The chain links TRBV12-3 or TRBV12-4 to TRBJ2-1; 12 bases fit TRBD2. CDR3 sequence reads: CASRFPSGRADEQFF. As DNA, the CDR3 is TGTGCCAGCAGGTTCCCTAGCGGGAGGGCGGATGAGCAGTTCTTC.